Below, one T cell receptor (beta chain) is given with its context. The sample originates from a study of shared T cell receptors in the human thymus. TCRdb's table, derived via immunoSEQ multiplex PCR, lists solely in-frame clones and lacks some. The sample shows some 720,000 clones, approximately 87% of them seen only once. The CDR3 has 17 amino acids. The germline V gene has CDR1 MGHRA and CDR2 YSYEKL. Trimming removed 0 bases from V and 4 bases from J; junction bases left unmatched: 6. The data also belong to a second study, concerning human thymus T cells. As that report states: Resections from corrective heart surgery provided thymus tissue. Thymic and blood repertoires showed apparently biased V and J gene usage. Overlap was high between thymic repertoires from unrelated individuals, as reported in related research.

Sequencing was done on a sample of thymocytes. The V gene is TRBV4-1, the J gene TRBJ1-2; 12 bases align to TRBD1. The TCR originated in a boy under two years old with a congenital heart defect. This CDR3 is CASSQDPGQGAIYGYTF. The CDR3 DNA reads TGCGCCAGCAGCCAAGACCCGGGACAGGGGGCAATCTATGGCTACACCTTC.